Below, 31 T cell receptor beta chains from the same sample are listed, as sequenced in a study of human T cells and chemical hapten exposure. Time point: patch test 1, 2 weeks after DPC sensitization. The sample's treatment: therapeutic diphenylcyclopropenone sensitization with weekly scalp DPC. TCRdb analysed the RACE reads with MiXCR anew, one entry per CDR3 protein. This sample yields some 200,000 distinct CDR3 sequences, of which around 24% are seen a single time; less than 7% belongs to the top ten. This sample comprised whole blood, obtained in connection with sensitization to the hapten diphenylcyclopropenone (DPC). Receptors were obtained from a woman between 50 and 59 years old with alopecia areata. Some clones in this sample may be carry-over from other donors' samples.

The V call is TRBV2, the J call TRBJ2-7, with TRBD2 as a possible D gene (5 bases). This CDR3 has 14 residues. V was cut by 6 bases and J by 4 bases, with 16 bases left in between. CDR1 and CDR2 (germline): SNHLY, FYNNEI. CDR3 bases: TGTGCCAGCAGCGCCGGGTCTGGGGAGTACGAGCAGTACTTC. Its translation is CASSAGSGEYEQYF.

The V gene is TRBV9, the J gene TRBJ2-1; tentative D call: TRBD2 (5 bases). The germline CDR1 and CDR2 sequences are SGDLS and YYNGEE. The CDR3 loop spans 12 amino acids. V was pared by 6 bases and J by 9 bases, with 13 bases between. In DNA form, the CDR3 reads TGTGCCAGCACCTATAACGAGGGTGAGCAGTTCTTC. Protein sequence: CASTYNEGEQFF.

The chain joins TRBV20-1 to TRBJ1-5; TRBD1 aligns across 7 bases. This CDR3 region has 14 residues. CDR1 and CDR2 from the germline V gene are DFQATT and SNEGSKA (reference sequence). With V trimmed by 6 bases and J by 1 base, 6 bases remained unmatched. In DNA, the CDR3 is TGCAGTGCCCCAGACAGGGTAAGCAATCAGCCCCAGCATTTT. Translating it yields CSAPDRVSNQPQHF.

This clonotype was seen a handful of times. This chain joins TRBV2 and TRBJ2-2; D is undetermined. This CDR3 is built from 14 residues. In germline, CDR1 is SNHLY, CDR2 FYNNEI. V was shortened by 7 bases and J by 2 bases, with 11 bases between the two germline ends. CDR3 in DNA: TGTGCCAGCACCCTAACCGTAAACACCGGGGAGCTGTTTTTT. The encoded protein is CASTLTVNTGELFF.

This clonotype was seen once. The DNA for the CDR3 is TGTGCCACCCGAACGGGGGGCGCAAGGAGGAGAGACGAGCAGTACTTC. Its translation is CATRTGGARRRDEQYF. This chain links TRBV6-2 or TRBV6-3 with TRBJ2-7; D possibly corresponds to TRBD2 (7 bases). Germline-derived CDR1 and CDR2 are MNHEY and SVGEGT. The CDR3 is made up of 16 amino acids. The germline V and J ends were trimmed by 10 bases and 5 bases, with 27 bases remaining between them.

The chain couples TRBV12-3 or TRBV12-4 to TRBJ1-1; D ambiguous. The CDR3 is made up of 14 amino acids. V lost 5 bases, J lost 1 base, and 11 bases lay in between. In nucleotides, the CDR3 is TGTGCCAGCAGTCCACTTCACCGGAACACTGAAGCTTTCTTT. This sequence encodes CASSPLHRNTEAFF.

The rearrangement joins TRBV7-3 to TRBJ2-7; D gene uncertain. Germline values: CDR1 SGHTA, CDR2 FQGTGA. CDR3 length: 14 amino acids. Trimming left V 5 bases short and J 1 base short, with 12 bases between. CDR3 in DNA: TGTGCCAGCAGCCCCGCGGCCTCTTCCTACGAGCAGTACTTC. As protein: CASSPAASSYEQYF.

This clonotype was observed a handful of times. The chain links TRBV29-1 to TRBJ2-5; 12 bases map to TRBD2. Unmatched junction bases numbered 4, after V lost 4 bases and J lost 1 base. This CDR3 comprises 15 residues. Germline V gene data show CDR1 as SQVTM and CDR2 as ANQGSEA. The CDR3 region has the DNA TGCAGCGTTGCAACTAGCGGGAGGCGCCAAGAGACCCAGTACTTC. Its translation: CSVATSGRRQETQYF. The full variable domain, rest sourced from reference TRBV29-1 and TRBJ2-5, is SAVISQKPSRDICQRGTSLTIQCQVDSQVTMMFWYRQQPGQSLTLIATANQGSEATYESGFVIDKFPISRPNLTFSTLTVSNMSPEDSSIYLCSVATSGRRQETQYFGPGTRLLVL.

The V and J genes are TRBV18 and TRBJ1-1; D gene ambiguous. The germline CDR1 and CDR2 sequences are KGHSH and LQKENI. Trimming left V 5 bases short and J 1 base short, with 8 bases between. CDR3 length equals 13 residues. CDR3 protein: CASSTGRNTEAFF. CDR3 DNA: TGTGCCAGCTCAACCGGGAGGAACACTGAAGCTTTCTTT.

The CDR3 DNA is TGTGCCAGCAGCCCTCAAGGGATAAGAGCAACTAATGAAAAACTGTTTTTT. Translation gives CASSPQGIRATNEKLFF. The V gene is TRBV14, the J gene TRBJ1-4, with no clear D. Per the germline V gene, CDR1 is SGHDN and CDR2 is FVKESK. This CDR3 has 17 residues. V lost 4 bases to trimming and J lost 0 bases, with 15 bases between them.

The rearrangement links TRBV5-5 to TRBJ2-1; no clear D gene. The CDR3 has 15 residues. Germline V lookup: CDR1 SGHKS, CDR2 YYEKEE (reference sequence). V shed 4 bases and J shed 0 bases, with 11 bases lying between them. The CDR3 DNA reads TGTGCCAGCAGCCCGGTTATCAGCTCCTACAATGAGCAGTTCTTC. This codes for CASSPVISSYNEQFF.

This clonotype came up a few times. The V call is TRBV10-2, the J call TRBJ2-3; D call uncertain. Between the trimmed V and J ends, which lost 2 bases and 6 bases, there was a span of 18 bases. The V gene's germline CDR1 is WSHSY and CDR2 SAAADI. The CDR3 contains 16 residues. CDR3 amino acids: CASSEEWRGYLDTQYF. The DNA for the CDR3 is TGCGCCAGCAGTGAGGAATGGAGAGGTTATTTGGATACGCAGTATTTT.

The chain carries TRBV5-5 and TRBJ1-5, with TRBD1 identical over 8 bases. With 4 bases clipped from V and 3 bases from J, the junction kept 15 bases outside the gene matches. This CDR3 is built from 18 residues. Germline lookup yields CDR1 SGHKS and CDR2 YYEKEE (reference sequence). The DNA of the CDR3 is TGTGCCAGCAGCCTCCTTAGCCGGACAGGGAACTTCAATCAGCCCCAGCATTTT. It yields the protein CASSLLSRTGNFNQPQHF.

The chain carries TRBV7-2 and TRBJ2-2, with 11 bases that match TRBD2. Germline assignment: CDR1 SGHTA and CDR2 FQGNSA. With V trimmed by 5 bases and J by 2 bases, 7 bases remained unmatched. The CDR3 is made up of 17 amino acids. The CDR3 is CASSLLAGAINTGELFF. The CDR3 region has the DNA TGTGCCAGCAGCCTACTAGCGGGGGCTATAAACACCGGGGAGCTGTTTTTT. Supplemented by reference TRBV7-2 and TRBJ2-2, the full variable domain reads GAGVSQSPSNKVTEKGKDVELRCDPISGHTALYWYRQSLGQGLEFLIYFQGNSAPDKSGLPSDRFSAERTGGSVSTLTIQRTQQEDSAVYLCASSLLAGAINTGELFFGEGSRLTVL.

This clonotype was counted a few times. The gene calls are TRBV29-1 and TRBJ1-1; D is uncertain. The germline V gene has CDR1 SQVTM and CDR2 ANQGSEA. The CDR3 has 10 amino acids. V shed 2 bases and J shed 7 bases, with 5 bases lying between them. CDR3 DNA sequence: TGCAGCGTTGAAATGGTTGAAGCTTTCTTT. Protein sequence: CSVEMVEAFF.

The CDR3, as DNA: TGTGCCAGCAGCTTGAGTTCAGGGAGGAACACTGAAGCTTTCTTT. Amino acid sequence: CASSLSSGRNTEAFF. V gene TRBV5-5 combines with J gene TRBJ1-1; D possibly corresponds to TRBD1 (5 bases). CDR1 is SGHKS, CDR2 YYEKEE, per germline (reference sequence). The V and J ends lost 1 base and 1 base respectively, with 11 bases between them. The CDR3 extends over 15 amino acids.

This chain uses TRBV29-1 with TRBJ2-7; TRBD1 matches 8 bases. The germline V gene encodes CDR1 SQVTM and CDR2 ANQGSEA. The CDR3 loop spans 11 amino acids. J lost 7 bases, V lost 4 bases, and 3 bases had no gene match. CDR3 sequence reads: CSVGTGFEQYF. In DNA, the CDR3 is TGCAGCGTTGGGACAGGGTTTGAGCAGTACTTC.

This clonotype has more than one count but fewer than ten. The CDR3 sequence is CAWSRATLNTEAFF. In DNA form, the CDR3 reads TGTGCCTGGAGCAGGGCCACTTTGAACACTGAAGCTTTCTTT. This chain connects TRBV30 to TRBJ1-1, with a weak D call TRBD1 (5 bases). V was trimmed by 3 bases and J by 0 bases, leaving 11 bases between them. Germline V lookup: CDR1 GTSNPN, CDR2 SVGIG (reference sequence). The CDR3 has 14 amino acids.

The J gene is TRBJ2-1, the V gene TRBV9; a weak D match, TRBD2 (6 bases). The CDR3 is 14 amino acids. CDR1 is SGDLS, CDR2 YYNGEE, per germline. With 2 bases removed from V and 4 bases from J, the gap between germline ends came to 10 bases. CDR3 in DNA: TGTGCCAGCAGCGTGGCGGGACCTTACAATGAGCAGTTCTTC. Its translation: CASSVAGPYNEQFF. Drawing the rest from reference TRBV9 and TRBJ2-1, the complete variable domain is DSGVTQTPKHLITATGQRVTLRCSPRSGDLSVYWYQQSLDQGLQFLIQYYNGEERAKGNILERFSAQQFPDLHSELNLSSLELGDSALYFCASSVAGPYNEQFFGPGTRLTVL.

J is TRBJ2-5 and V is TRBV7-8; unclear D gene. Germline V gene lookup returns CDR1 SGHVS and CDR2 FQNEAQ. V was shortened by 7 bases and J by 1 base, with 7 bases between the two germline ends. The CDR3 loop spans 12 amino acids. As DNA, the CDR3 is TGTGCCAGCAATCCCATCCAAGAGACCCAGTACTTC. This sequence encodes CASNPIQETQYF.

The V and J genes are TRBV6-2 or TRBV6-3 and TRBJ2-7; 10 bases are a match to TRBD2. CDR1 MNHEY and CDR2 SVGEGT come from the germline V gene. V shed 1 base, J shed 5 bases, and the junction held 2 bases outside the gene matches. CDR3 size: 14 residues. CDR3 nucleotides: TGTGCCAGCAGTTACTGGCTAGCGGGAGACGAGCAGTACTTC. Protein: CASSYWLAGDEQYF.

The table lists this clonotype with a few counts. The V gene is TRBV7-9, the J gene TRBJ2-5; no clear D gene. Germline CDR1 is SEHNR and CDR2 is FQNEAQ (reference sequence). CDR3 length equals 14 residues. V gave up 5 bases and J gave up 0 bases, with 10 bases separating them. In DNA, the CDR3 is TGTGCCAGCAGCCCCACGGGCTACCAAGAGACCCAGTACTTC. The encoded protein is CASSPTGYQETQYF.

This clonotype was picked up a small number of times. The chain has TRBV2 and TRBJ2-2; D gene unclear. Trimming stripped 3 bases from V and 4 bases from J, with 9 bases between. This CDR3 is built from 14 residues. The germline V gene encodes CDR1 SNHLY and CDR2 FYNNEI. CDR3 nucleotide sequence: TGTGCCAGCAGTGAGGAAGGCGTCACCGGGGAGCTGTTTTTT. It translates to CASSEEGVTGELFF.

This clonotype was seen a handful of times. V gene TRBV24-1 combines with J gene TRBJ2-3; D possibly uses TRBD1 or TRBD2 (5 bases each). This CDR3 has 12 amino acids. Trimming took 7 bases from V and 2 from J, leaving 6 bases between them. Germline loops: CDR1 KGHDR, CDR2 SFDVKD. In nucleotides, the CDR3 is TGTGCCACCAGCGGGACCACAGATACGCAGTATTTT. Translating it yields CATSGTTDTQYF.

The chain carries TRBV3-1 and TRBJ2-7; 8 positions match TRBD2. The CDR3 sequence is 16 residues long. The J segment lost 5 bases and the V segment lost 4 bases, leaving 13 bases of the junction unmatched. Germline V gives CDR1 LGHDT, CDR2 YNNKEL (reference sequence). CDR3 in amino acids: CASSPGVGSGMNEQYF. Written as DNA, the CDR3 is TGTGCCAGCAGCCCTGGGGTAGGTAGCGGGATGAACGAGCAGTACTTC.

This clonotype was found a few times. The genes are TRBV5-6 and TRBJ1-6, with D hard to call. The CDR3 sequence is 17 residues long. The V end lost 0 bases, the J end lost 5 bases, and 15 bases lay between the germline ends. The V gene's germline CDR1 is SGHDT and CDR2 YYEEEE. CDR3 sequence (DNA): TGTGCCAGCAGCTTGGCCGGCAGGCGCCGAGATAATTCACCCCTCCACTTT. The encoded protein is CASSLAGRRRDNSPLHF.

The V and J genes are TRBV15 and TRBJ2-1; weak D call: TRBD1 (5 bases). With 6 bases removed from V and 8 bases from J, the gap between germline ends came to 17 bases. The CDR3 is 14 residues long. Germline CDR1 is LNHNV and CDR2 is YYDKDF (reference sequence). The DNA for the CDR3 is TGTGCCACCAGGATGAACCAGGGTCTGGATGAGCAGTTCTTC. It yields the protein CATRMNQGLDEQFF.

V gene TRBV6-2 or TRBV6-3 combines with J gene TRBJ2-2; D possibly corresponds to TRBD2 (5 bases). Germline V gene data show CDR1 as MNHEY and CDR2 as SVGEGT. CDR3 length equals 14 residues. V lost 6 bases and J lost 7, with 15 bases in between. CDR3 sequence (DNA): TGTGCCAGCAGCTCGGACTTAGCAATCGGGGAGCTGTTTTTT. The encoded protein is CASSSDLAIGELFF.

This clonotype was seen only a few times. The chain couples TRBV7-2 to TRBJ2-7; 11 bases align to TRBD2. Trimming cost V 1 base and J 6 bases; bases outside gene matches: 2. The CDR3 has 14 amino acids. Germline-derived CDR1 and CDR2 are SGHTA and FQGNSA. The CDR3 loop reads CASSLVLAGVEQYF. CDR3 sequence (DNA): TGTGCCAGCAGCTTAGTACTAGCGGGAGTCGAGCAGTACTTC.

This clonotype was observed a few times. The chain uses TRBV29-1 and TRBJ1-1; D remains ambiguous. This CDR3 has 11 residues. Looked up from germline, CDR1 is SQVTM and CDR2 is ANQGSEA. Trimming shortened V by 3 bases and J by 10 bases, and 12 bases separated the two germline ends. As DNA, the CDR3 is TGCAGCGTTGATCTGGACTTGAGAGCTTTCTTT. Its translation: CSVDLDLRAFF.

The rearrangement joins TRBV29-1 to TRBJ2-7; D call uncertain. CDR3 length equals 13 residues. Trimming shortened V by 1 base and J by 1 base, and 8 bases separated the two germline ends. Germline assignment: CDR1 SQVTM and CDR2 ANQGSEA. CDR3 in amino acids: CSVEGRGSYEQYF. CDR3 coding DNA: TGCAGCGTTGAAGGTCGCGGATCCTACGAGCAGTACTTC.